These 9 T cell receptor beta chains were sequenced from one sample in a study of cytotoxic CD8 clonotypes in ibrutinib-treated CLL. The data were produced by immunoSEQ multiplex PCR, yet TCRdb's version contains in-frame clones alone and is incomplete. This repertoire shows 100,000 to 150,000 clones, 75% to 90% found once; its top ten account for around 2.1%. This sample comprised PBMCs, obtained after 24 months of ibrutinib treatment. The receptors here all came from a human donor with chronic lymphocytic leukemia.

Worth noting for this clone: Its ends do not fully match the called genes, so a read error is possible. This chain joins TRBV15 and TRBJ2-7; 9 bases fit TRBD1. CDR1 is LNHNV, CDR2 YYDKDF, per germline (reference sequence). The CDR3 is 16 amino acids. CDR3 DNA sequence: TGTGCCACCAGCAGAGTGTCGGGACAGGGCTCCCACGAGCAGTACTTC. This gives the protein CATSRVSGQGSHEQYF.

CDR3 DNA sequence: TGTGCCAGCAGCTTAAGGTCCCAATTCCAACGGCAGGGGGCGGGTGGCTACACCTTC. It codes for CASSLRSQFQRQGAGGYTF. The chain uses TRBV7-8 and TRBJ1-2; TRBD1 matches 8 bases. The CDR3 has 19 amino acids. After removal of 2 bases from V and 7 bases from J, the junction contained 21 bases not matched to a gene. Germline loops: CDR1 SGHVS, CDR2 FQNEAQ.

V gene TRBV18 combines with J gene TRBJ2-7; D is possibly TRBD2 (5 bases). The germline V gene has CDR1 KGHSH and CDR2 LQKENI. Deletions cut 3 bases from V and 4 bases from J, with 10 bases between. The CDR3 consists of 13 residues. CDR3 DNA sequence: TGTGCCAGCTCACCTCAGGACTCATACGAGCAGTACTTC. It codes for CASSPQDSYEQYF. The full variable domain, in which reference TRBV18 and TRBJ2-7 provide the parts outside the CDR3, is NAGVMQNPRHLVRRRGQEARLRCSPMKGHSHVYWYRQLPEEGLKFMVYLQKENIIDESGMPKERFSAEFPKEGPSILRIQQVVRGDSAAYFCASSPQDSYEQYFGPGTRLTVT.

The chain has TRBV6-5 and TRBJ2-1; the D gene is possibly TRBD2 (5 bases). CDR3 length: 15 amino acids. The germline CDR1 and CDR2 sequences are MNHEY and SVGAGI. V lost 2 bases and J lost 4, with 12 bases in between. The CDR3 DNA follows: TGTGCCAGCAGTTACGAGTCAGGACTTTACAATGAGCAGTTCTTC. Protein: CASSYESGLYNEQFF.

V gene TRBV7-8 combines with J gene TRBJ1-5, with D possibly being TRBD1 (6 bases). The CDR3 spans 14 residues. Between the trimmed V and J ends, which lost 1 base and 3 bases, there was a span of 7 bases. Germline values: CDR1 SGHVS, CDR2 FQNEAQ. The CDR3 spells CASSLGTDNQPQHF. CDR3 nucleotides: TGTGCCAGCAGCTTAGGGACAGACAATCAGCCCCAGCATTTT.

This clone was counted once. The chain carries TRBV28 and TRBJ2-2; D possibly corresponds to TRBD2 (5 bases). This CDR3 contains 14 residues. Deletions cut 2 bases from V and 7 bases from J, with 11 bases between. Looked up from germline, CDR1 is MDHEN and CDR2 is SYDVKM. In DNA form, the CDR3 reads TGTGCCAGCAGTTTAGGGTCCGGGGTCGGGGAGCTGTTTTTT. Its translation is CASSLGSGVGELFF.

V gene TRBV7-3 combines with J gene TRBJ2-4; perhaps TRBD1 as D (6 bases). The CDR3 has 18 residues. The germline V gene has CDR1 SGHTA and CDR2 FQGTGA. Trimming removed 5 bases from V and 0 bases from J, with 20 bases in between. The DNA for the CDR3 is TGTGCCAGCAGCCCCAAGGCTCGGGACACCTTAGCCAAAAACATTCAGTACTTC. Amino acids: CASSPKARDTLAKNIQYF. Together with reference TRBV7-3 and TRBJ2-4, the CDR3 gives the full variable domain: GAGVSQTPSNKVTEKGKYVELRCDPISGHTALYWYRQSLGQGPEFLIYFQGTGAADDSGLPNDRFFAVRPEGSVSTLKIQRTERGDSAVYLCASSPKARDTLAKNIQYFGAGTRLSVL.

This clone was seen once. Mismatch with germline at one junction end may stem from a read error. This rearrangement joins TRBV7-9 to TRBJ1-1; no reliable D call. The CDR3 runs 14 residues. CDR1 and CDR2 from the germline V gene are SEHNR and FQNEAQ (reference sequence). The CDR3 spells CASSSASMKTEAFF. In DNA, the CDR3 is TGTGCCAGCAGCTCGGCCTCAATGAAGACTGAAGCTTTCTTT.

This rearrangement joins TRBV6-1 to TRBJ2-5, with TRBD1 matching over 10 bases. The trim removed 3 bases at V and 9 bases at J, leaving 10 bases unmatched. This CDR3 spans 15 amino acids. Germline lookup yields CDR1 MNHNS and CDR2 SASEGT. CDR3 DNA sequence: TGTGCCAGCAGTGAGACCGGGACAGGGGTAAGAGCCCAGTACTTC. Translation: CASSETGTGVRAQYF.